A selection of T cell receptor beta chains follows, all from one sample in a study of OX40 agonist ivuxolimab in advanced cancers. Here immunoSEQ multiplex PCR was the method, and the copy in TCRdb shows in-frame clones only, minus some. The sample records approximately 90,000 clones, 75% to 90% being singletons. Material: CD4+ or CD8+ T cells sorted from blood, obtained in a trial of the OX40 agonist ivuxolimab. These receptors all stem from an adult with an advanced solid tumor such as melanoma, head and neck, liver or kidney cancer. Each CDR3 is given with its conserved first and last residue.

V gene	J gene	CDR3 protein
TRBV14	TRBJ1-2	CASSQLKGLGDGYTF
TRBV28	TRBJ1-1	CASSLSGHREAFF
TRBV7-2	TRBJ2-1	CASSLTWTEQFF
TRBV19	TRBJ2-1	CASMPAGRAYNEQFF
TRBV28	TRBJ2-1	CASSSGAGGSSYNEQFF
TRBV9	TRBJ2-7	CASSPSAGTGVSEQYF
TRBV27	TRBJ2-7	CASSLSVRGITYEQYF
TRBV5-4	TRBJ2-2	CASSWGQPNTGELFF
TRBV28	TRBJ2-7	CASRTNHWDSVTYEQYF
TRBV2	TRBJ1-5	CASSDLGQYSNQPQHF
TRBV19	TRBJ1-2	CASSRGGQGGYGGYTF
TRBV11-2	TRBJ2-1	CASRTDGSYNEQFF
TRBV7-9	TRBJ2-3	CASSSFLDYTDTQYF
TRBV28	TRBJ2-1	CASKLSGPAYNEQFF
TRBV14	TRBJ2-2	CASSQEVTGELFF
TRBV6-4	TRBJ1-1	CASRANRGQPSTEAFF
TRBV20-1	TRBJ1-1	CSVGHTEAFF
TRBV27	TRBJ1-1	CASSLSGRSEAFF
TRBV6-5	TRBJ1-1	CASRQDRAGGTEAFF
TRBV9	TRBJ2-2	CASSAAGPLGGELFF
TRBV2	TRBJ2-5	CASLRGGLQETQYF
TRBV4-2	TRBJ1-1	CASSQAERVLGAFF
TRBV4-3	TRBJ1-1	CASSQDFEGGTEAFF
TRBV30	TRBJ2-2	CAWRQGAGELFF
TRBV14	TRBJ2-2	CASSLLQDTGELFF
TRBV7-3	TRBJ2-7	CASNAWTGRYEQYF
TRBV7-3	TRBJ2-7	CASSLSQGYEQYF
TRBV7-8	TRBJ1-5	CASTVGQGEQPQHF
TRBV7-6	TRBJ2-1	CASSSNPRTSLLNEQFF
TRBV5-6	TRBJ1-1	CASRRGGDTEAFF
TRBV27	TRBJ1-5	CASSKRYSNQPQHF
TRBV7-3	TRBJ2-3	CASTAGSLADTQYF
TRBV7-2	TRBJ1-2	CASSPSAGIYGYTF
TRBV10-3	TRBJ2-7	CAISDEGAKISYEQYF
TRBV4-2	TRBJ2-1	CASSQAGGRSIYNEQFF
TRBV19	TRBJ1-1	CASKGLDRPNTEAFF
TRBV29-1	TRBJ2-5	CSGGLAGARETQYF
TRBV25-1	TRBJ1-4	CASQGPVNEKLFF
TRBV10-1	TRBJ2-1	CASTKGGNNEQFF
TRBV9	TRBJ1-1	CASSAGLPLNTEAFF
TRBV9	TRBJ2-5	CASSVGGTQSTQYF
TRBV21-1	TRBJ2-7	CASLGEGRQGIQYEQYF
TRBV27	TRBJ1-2	CASSPRTGVIYGYTF
TRBV30	TRBJ2-5	CAWSMSAQETQYF
TRBV27	TRBJ1-5	CASSFRLPRDQPQHF
TRBV15	TRBJ1-3	CATSRDRGTGAGNTIYF
TRBV14	TRBJ1-2	CASSHGTEYGYTF
TRBV7-2	TRBJ2-4	CASSLAGANIQYF
TRBV7-9	TRBJ1-1	CASSYGTLDPGAFF
TRBV7-2	TRBJ1-5	CASSLAPLSNQPQHF
TRBV2	TRBJ2-2	CASSARLRNTGELFF
TRBV6-1	TRBJ1-1	CATDIGTEAFF
TRBV7-3	TRBJ2-3	CASSFYGENTDTQYF
TRBV19	TRBJ1-5	CASREQGAHLGNQPQHF
TRBV27	TRBJ1-2	CASSYSGTANGYTF